This TCR beta chain was captured in a study of PD-L1 blockade in urothelial cancer. Regarding time point: pretreatment peripheral blood. CDR1 is LNHDA and CDR2 is SQIVND in the germline V gene (reference sequence). The CDR3 runs 13 residues. Trimming took off 5 bases at V and 3 bases at J, with 10 bases between the two ends. Profiled with immunoSEQ multiplex PCR; TCRdb holds only in-frame clones, not every one. The sample has approximately 71,000 clones; 84% are singletons. The TCR sequence derives from a woman aged 70 to 79 with urothelial cancer. This rearrangement joins TRBV19 to TRBJ1-1; D is undetermined. The sample was PBMCs, taken around atezolizumab (anti-PD-L1) treatment. CDR3 sequence (DNA): TGTGCCAGTAGTGAGGGTGGGCACACTGAAGCTTTCTTT. Its protein is CASSEGGHTEAFF.